The source of this T cell receptor beta chain is a study of OX40 agonist ivuxolimab in advanced cancers. Turning to the study itself: Three patients, one with hepatocellular carcinoma and two with cutaneous melanoma, achieved partial responses.

A few counts support this clone. Its antigen is undetermined. The CDR3 loop spans 15 amino acids. Per germline, CDR1 SGHVS and CDR2 FNYEAQ. V gave up 6 bases and J gave up 2 bases, with 16 bases separating them. Study outcomes and limitations: CD8+ T cells showed, on average, more clonal expansion than CD4+ cells. No antigen was identified for the clonally expanded peripheral T cells.

TCRdb keeps only in-frame clones here, not all; method: immunoSEQ multiplex PCR. The sample has about 42,000 clones, 86% seen once; the top ten hold 9.5% to 13%. The sequenced sample was CD4+ or CD8+ T cells sorted from blood, obtained in a trial of the OX40 agonist ivuxolimab. The chain combines TRBV7-6 with TRBJ1-2, with no clear D. The sequence was collected from an adult with an advanced solid tumor such as melanoma, head and neck, liver or kidney cancer. In DNA form, the CDR3 reads TGTGCCAGCAGTCCCACCCGGACGGGAAACTATGGCTACACCTTC. Translated, it gives CASSPTRTGNYGYTF.